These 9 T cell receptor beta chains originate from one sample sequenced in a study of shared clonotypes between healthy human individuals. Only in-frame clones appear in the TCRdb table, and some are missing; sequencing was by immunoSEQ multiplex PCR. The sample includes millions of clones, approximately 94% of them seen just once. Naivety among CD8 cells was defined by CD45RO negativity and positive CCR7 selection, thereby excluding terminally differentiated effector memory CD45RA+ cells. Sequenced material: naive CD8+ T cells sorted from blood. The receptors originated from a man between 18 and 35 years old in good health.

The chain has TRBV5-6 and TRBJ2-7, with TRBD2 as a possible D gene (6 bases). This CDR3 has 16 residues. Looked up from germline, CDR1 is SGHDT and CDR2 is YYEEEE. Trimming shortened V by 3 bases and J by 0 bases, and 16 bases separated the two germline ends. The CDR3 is CASSSGVIKSSYEQYF. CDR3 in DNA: TGTGCCAGCAGCTCGGGGGTGATAAAGAGCTCCTACGAGCAGTACTTC. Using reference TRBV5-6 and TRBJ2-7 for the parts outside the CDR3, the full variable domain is DAGVTQSPTHLIKTRGQQVTLRCSPKSGHDTVSWYQQALGQGPQFIFQYYEEEERQRGNFPDRFSGHQFPNYSSELNVNALLLGDSALYLCASSSGVIKSSYEQYFGPGTRLTVT.

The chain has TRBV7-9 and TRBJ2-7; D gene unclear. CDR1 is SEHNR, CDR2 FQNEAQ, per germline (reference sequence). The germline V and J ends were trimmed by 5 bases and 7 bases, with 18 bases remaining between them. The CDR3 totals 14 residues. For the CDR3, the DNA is TGTGCCAGCAGCGACACCGGGCCCCCCGGAGAGCAGTACTTC. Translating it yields CASSDTGPPGEQYF.

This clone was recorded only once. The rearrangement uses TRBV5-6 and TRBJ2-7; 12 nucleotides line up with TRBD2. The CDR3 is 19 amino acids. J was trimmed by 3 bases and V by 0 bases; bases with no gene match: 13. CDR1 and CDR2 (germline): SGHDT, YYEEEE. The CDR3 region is CASSLETLAGGPSDYEQYF. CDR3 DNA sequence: TGTGCCAGCAGCTTGGAGACCCTAGCGGGAGGGCCCTCAGACTACGAGCAGTACTTC.

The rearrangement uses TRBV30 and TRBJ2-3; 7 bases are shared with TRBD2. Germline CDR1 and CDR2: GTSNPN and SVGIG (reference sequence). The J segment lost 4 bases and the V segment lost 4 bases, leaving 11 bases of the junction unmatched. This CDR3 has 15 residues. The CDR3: CAWNGGSGRPDTQYF. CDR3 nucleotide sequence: TGTGCCTGGAACGGCGGGAGCGGCCGGCCAGATACGCAGTATTTT.

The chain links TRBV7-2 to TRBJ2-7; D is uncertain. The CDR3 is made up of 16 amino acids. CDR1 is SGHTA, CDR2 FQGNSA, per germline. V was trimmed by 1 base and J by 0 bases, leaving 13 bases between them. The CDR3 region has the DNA TGTGCCAGCAGCTTAGACCCCCTTGAAAGCTCCTACGAGCAGTACTTC. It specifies CASSLDPLESSYEQYF.

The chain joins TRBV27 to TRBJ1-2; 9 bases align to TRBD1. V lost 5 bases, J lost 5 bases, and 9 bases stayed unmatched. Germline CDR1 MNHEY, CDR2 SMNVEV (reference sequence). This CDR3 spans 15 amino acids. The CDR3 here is CASSPTGGAFYGYTF. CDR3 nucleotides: TGTGCCAGCAGTCCTACAGGGGGCGCCTTTTATGGCTACACCTTC.

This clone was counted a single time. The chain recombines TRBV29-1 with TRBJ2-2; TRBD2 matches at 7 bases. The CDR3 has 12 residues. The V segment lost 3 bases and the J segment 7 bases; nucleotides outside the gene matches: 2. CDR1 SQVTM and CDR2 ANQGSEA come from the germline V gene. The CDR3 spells CSVERGGGELFF. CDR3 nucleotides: TGCAGCGTTGAGCGCGGGGGCGGGGAGCTGTTTTTT.

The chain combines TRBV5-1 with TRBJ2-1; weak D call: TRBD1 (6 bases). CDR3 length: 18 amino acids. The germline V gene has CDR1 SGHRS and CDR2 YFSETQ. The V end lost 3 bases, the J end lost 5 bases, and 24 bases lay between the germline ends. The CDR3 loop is CASSSTGTYYSLDNEQFF. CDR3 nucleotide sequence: TGCGCCAGCAGCTCAACCGGGACATATTATTCCCTCGACAATGAGCAGTTCTTC.

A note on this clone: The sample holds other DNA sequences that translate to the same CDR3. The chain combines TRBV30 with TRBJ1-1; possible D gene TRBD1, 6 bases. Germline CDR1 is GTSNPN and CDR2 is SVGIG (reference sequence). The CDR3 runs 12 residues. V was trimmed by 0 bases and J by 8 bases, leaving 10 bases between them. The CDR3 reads CAWSVLGGEAFF. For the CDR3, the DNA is TGTGCCTGGAGTGTACTAGGGGGGGAAGCTTTCTTT.